What follows are 3 T cell receptor beta chains derived from one specimen sequenced in a study of cytomegalovirus exposure and HLA in healthy donors. The PCR contained 60 Vbeta and 13 Jbeta primers. The data were produced by immunoSEQ multiplex PCR, yet TCRdb's version contains in-frame clones alone and is incomplete. Of some 120,000 clones in the sample, about four fifths were seen once. The sequencing input was PBMCs. Receptor source: a man younger than 40 in good health and CMV-seronegative.

The chain links TRBV25-1 to TRBJ1-2, with a weak D call TRBD1 (6 bases). Germline assignment: CDR1 MGHDK and CDR2 SYGVNS. V was cut by 3 bases and J by 6 bases, with 23 bases left in between. The CDR3 is made up of 17 amino acids. In nucleotides, the CDR3 is TGTGCCAGCAGTGAGAAGGGGGAGTTGGCGGTATCAGATGGCTACACCTTC. Translating gives CASSEKGELAVSDGYTF.

The chain is built from TRBV18 and TRBJ2-1, with 10 bases lining up with TRBD1. The V and J ends lost 1 base and 5 bases, in that order; junction bases with no gene match: 5. The CDR3 runs 16 residues. Germline V gene sequence: CDR1 KGHSH, CDR2 LQKENI. CDR3 loop: CASSPREGQGHNEQFF. In DNA, the CDR3 is TGTGCCAGCTCACCACGAGAGGGACAGGGGCACAATGAGCAGTTCTTC.

The chain combines TRBV10-3 with TRBJ2-5; no clear D. Germline CDR1 ENHRY, CDR2 SYGVKD. V lost 4 bases and J lost 1, with 13 bases in between. This CDR3 is built from 15 residues. The CDR3 spells CAISVNAESQETQYF. CDR3 nucleotides: TGTGCCATCAGTGTTAATGCGGAGAGCCAAGAGACCCAGTACTTC.